The rows below give T cell receptor beta chains drawn from one sample of a study of CD8+ T cells in alopecia areata. Assay used: immunoSEQ multiplex PCR; TCRdb lists only in-frame clones, some missing. This sample has 150,000 or so clones, with about 72% found just once. Sequences were derived from CD8+ T cells sorted from blood, sampled at week 0. All receptors derive from a human donor with alopecia areata. The CDR3 runs from the conserved cysteine through the conserved F or W. A D gene is named only where the DNA matches it firmly. Clone sizes are given selectively: once, few, many, or a class where the clone is expanded.

abundance	v_gene	j_gene	d_gene	CDR3aa	CDR3nt
few	TRBV7-6	TRBJ2-3	.	CASSKTQGGADTQYF	TGTGCCAGCAGCAAGACCCAAGGTGGGGCAGATACGCAGTATTTT
.	TRBV7-3	TRBJ2-5	.	CASSLGGLQETQYF	TGTGCCAGCAGCTTAGGGGGACTTCAAGAGACCCAGTACTTC
.	TRBV6-5	TRBJ1-1	TRBD1	CASRMDRGLKAFF	TGTGCCAGCCGAATGGACAGGGGGTTGAAGGCTTTCTTT
.	TRBV6-1	TRBJ1-5	.	CASSEGAGYLYQPQHF	TGTGCCAGCAGTGAAGGGGCAGGGTACCTTTATCAGCCCCAGCATTTT
.	TRBV13	TRBJ1-6	TRBD1	CASSSRGQDGSPLHF	TGTGCCAGCAGCTCACGAGGACAGGACGGGTCACCCCTCCACTTT
.	TRBV30	TRBJ1-1	.	CAWSVSARTEAFF	TGTGCCTGGAGTGTATCCGCGAGGACTGAAGCTTTCTTT
.	TRBV27	TRBJ2-1	TRBD2	CASSSGGGRSNEQFF	TGTGCCAGCAGTTCCGGCGGGGGGCGGTCCAATGAGCAGTTCTTC
few	TRBV7-2	TRBJ2-7	.	CASTHPDRNSYEQYF	TGTGCCAGCACCCACCCGGACAGAAACTCCTACGAGCAGTACTTC
.	TRBV6-5	TRBJ1-1	TRBD1	CASSKHRGYTEAFF	TGTGCCAGCAGTAAACACAGGGGGTACACTGAAGCTTTCTTT
few	TRBV11-2	TRBJ2-5	.	CASSLAISTGEEETQYF	TGTGCCAGCAGCTTAGCCATATCGACAGGAGAAGAGGAGACCCAGTACTTC
.	TRBV29-1	TRBJ2-1	.	CSVAVRATSSYNEQFF	TGCAGCGTTGCGGTTAGGGCGACGAGCTCCTACAATGAGCAGTTCTTC
.	TRBV15	TRBJ1-5	.	CATSRDKSNQPQHF	TGTGCCACCAGCAGGGACAAGAGCAATCAGCCCCAGCATTTT
few	TRBV13	TRBJ2-5	TRBD2	CASEENRGGQETQYF	TGTGCCAGCGAGGAGAACCGCGGGGGACAAGAGACCCAGTACTTC
.	TRBV5-1	TRBJ2-1	TRBD2	CASSPRGARPNEQFF	TGCGCCAGCAGCCCGCGGGGGGCCCGTCCCAATGAGCAGTTCTTC
.	TRBV5-6	TRBJ1-4	.	CARETGRITNEKLFF	TGTGCCAGAGAGACCGGGCGGATAACTAATGAAAAACTGTTTTTT
few	TRBV29-1	TRBJ1-2	.	CSAFRDKNDGYTF	TGCAGCGCTTTCCGGGACAAGAATGATGGCTACACCTTC